These T cell receptor beta chains were read from a single sample in a study of blood T cell repertoires in COVID-19. Sequencing used immunoSEQ multiplex PCR; TCRdb keeps in-frame clones, though not all of them. The data contain a few hundred thousand clones, 70% to 90% of them seen just once; the ten biggest clones take up around 1.9%. The sequencing input was PBMCs or T cells enriched from blood (not recorded which). These receptors originate from a man in his forties or fifties in a cohort exposed to, infected with or recovered from COVID-19 (not recorded which). Both conserved end residues are part of each CDR3. The D gene is left open where the match is weak. Only some rows state a clone size, as once, few, many or a class for expanded clones.

d_gene	j_gene	v_gene	abundance	CDR3aa	CDR3nt
NA	TRBJ2-7	TRBV27	NA	CASSAPKASGSYEQYF	TGTGCCAGCAGTGCCCCCAAGGCGAGCGGGTCTTACGAGCAGTACTTC
TRBD1	TRBJ1-2	TRBV7-3	NA	CASSAGDRDYGYTF	TGTGCCAGCAGCGCTGGGGACAGGGACTATGGCTACACCTTC
NA	TRBJ2-2	TRBV9	NA	CASSSMNTGELFF	TGTGCCAGCAGCAGCATGAACACCGGGGAGCTGTTTTTT
NA	TRBJ1-4	TRBV24-1	NA	CATSDPQGAGEKLFF	TGTGCCACCAGTGACCCACAGGGAGCCGGAGAAAAACTGTTTTTT
TRBD2	TRBJ2-7	TRBV7-8	NA	CASSLNPPMGLAVYEQYF	TGTGCCAGCAGCTTAAACCCCCCAATGGGACTAGCAGTTTACGAGCAGTACTTC
NA	TRBJ2-7	TRBV11-2	NA	CASSLEASYEQYF	TGTGCCAGCAGCTTAGAGGCCTCCTACGAGCAGTACTTC
TRBD1	TRBJ1-2	TRBV19	few	CASTNYRGGYGYTF	TGTGCCAGTACCAACTACAGGGGTGGCTATGGCTACACCTTC
NA	TRBJ1-2	TRBV24-1	NA	CATSGRSNYGYTF	TGTGCCACCAGTGGGCGGAGCAACTATGGCTACACCTTC
NA	TRBJ2-2	TRBV10-3	NA	CAIMVGSGSGELFF	TGTGCCATCATGGTCGGGAGTGGTTCGGGGGAGCTGTTTTTT
TRBD1	TRBJ1-3	TRBV6-1	NA	CAVGTVQSSGNTIYF	TGTGCCGTAGGGACAGTCCAGTCCTCTGGAAACACCATATATTTT
NA	TRBJ1-1	TRBV28	NA	CASSLDSGGSKQIKAFF	TGTGCCAGCAGTTTGGATTCTGGGGGCTCCAAACAAATAAAAGCTTTCTTT
TRBD1	TRBJ1-2	TRBV10-3	few	CAITPGQVGGYTF	TGTGCCATCACCCCCGGACAGGTCGGAGGCTACACCTTC
TRBD1	TRBJ1-4	TRBV5-4	NA	CASSTGQGVNEKLFF	TGTGCCAGCTCAACCGGACAGGGGGTAAATGAAAAACTGTTTTTT
NA	TRBJ1-3	TRBV10-2	NA	CASSEPLSWPGNTIYF	TGCGCCAGCAGTGAGCCCTTGTCTTGGCCTGGAAACACCATATATTTT
NA	TRBJ2-1	TRBV27	NA	CASNPGSAGYNEQFF	TGTGCCAGTAACCCCGGGTCTGCGGGGTACAATGAGCAGTTCTTC
NA	TRBJ2-7	TRBV25-1	once	CASSDYGSGDEQYF	TGTGCCAGCAGTGACTACGGGAGTGGGGACGAGCAGTACTTC
TRBD2	TRBJ2-7	TRBV5-5	NA	CASRWTSGGAYEQYF	TGTGCCAGCAGGTGGACTAGCGGGGGGGCCTACGAGCAGTACTTC
TRBD2	TRBJ2-1	TRBV27	NA	CASSSGTSGVSEQFF	TGTGCCAGCAGCTCCGGGACTAGCGGGGTCAGTGAGCAGTTCTTC
TRBD2	TRBJ2-7	TRBV27	NA	CASSLTARTSGRAPREQYF	TGTGCCAGCAGTTTAACCGCCCGGACTAGCGGGAGGGCCCCACGCGAGCAGTACTTC
NA	TRBJ2-1	TRBV6-1	NA	CASSERAGIANNNEQFF	TGTGCCAGCAGTGAAAGGGCGGGAATAGCGAATAACAATGAGCAGTTCTTC
NA	TRBJ2-5	TRBV25-1	NA	CASSGQRMTQYF	TGTGCCAGCAGTGGTCAGCGTATGACCCAGTACTTC
NA	TRBJ1-1	TRBV5-1	NA	CASSVTGPNTEAFF	TGCGCCAGCAGCGTGACAGGACCGAACACTGAAGCTTTCTTT
NA	TRBJ2-7	TRBV10-1	NA	CASSESGRYEQYF	TGCGCCAGCAGTGAGTCGGGGCGCTACGAGCAGTACTTC
NA	TRBJ1-5	TRBV28	NA	CASSFRGYSNQPQHF	TGTGCCAGCAGTTTTCGGGGATATAGCAATCAGCCCCAGCATTTT
NA	TRBJ1-1	TRBV5-5	NA	CASSTAGNTEAFF	TGTGCCAGCAGCACGGCGGGGAACACTGAAGCTTTCTTT
TRBD2	TRBJ2-1	TRBV6-2/TRBV6-3	NA	CASSYPTTSGIGGYNEQFF	TGTGCCAGCAGTTACCCCACGACTAGCGGGATTGGTGGATACAATGAGCAGTTCTTC
TRBD2	TRBJ2-5	TRBV11-2	NA	CASSLAGGRGETQYF	TGTGCCAGCAGCTTAGCAGGCGGGAGAGGGGAGACCCAGTACTTC
NA	TRBJ1-6	TRBV28	NA	CASSLSVVRALHF	TGTGCCAGCAGTTTGTCTGTGGTCAGGGCCCTCCACTTT
NA	TRBJ1-2	TRBV30	NA	CAWSVPTRYWYGYTF	TGTGCCTGGAGTGTCCCGACACGTTATTGGTATGGCTACACCTTC
NA	TRBJ1-3	TRBV30	NA	CAWIYTGYSGNTIYF	TGTGCCTGGATTTACACAGGCTACTCTGGAAACACCATATATTTT
NA	TRBJ2-2	TRBV29-1	NA	CSVEVQENTGELFF	TGCAGCGTTGAGGTACAGGAGAACACCGGGGAGCTGTTTTTT
TRBD2	TRBJ2-7	TRBV28	NA	CAVGPSLVMVKRGYSYEQYF	TGTGCCGTTGGACCCTCTCTAGTCATGGTGAAGCGGGGGTACTCCTACGAGCAGTACTTC
TRBD1	TRBJ2-2	TRBV6-5	NA	CATMTGANTGELFF	TGTGCCACCATGACAGGGGCGAACACCGGGGAGCTGTTTTTT
TRBD2	TRBJ2-3	TRBV7-9	NA	CASTRGDWGTDTQYF	TGTGCCAGCACCCGGGGGGACTGGGGCACAGATACGCAGTATTTT
NA	TRBJ1-1	TRBV3-1/TRBV3-2	NA	CASSQSTAEAFF	TGTGCCAGCAGCCAATCTACTGCCGAAGCTTTCTTT
TRBD1	TRBJ1-1	TRBV10-3	NA	CAITKTGQGATEAFF	TGTGCCATCACCAAAACGGGACAGGGGGCGACTGAAGCTTTCTTT
NA	TRBJ2-7	TRBV2	NA	CASYREISYEQYF	TGTGCCAGCTACAGGGAAATTTCCTACGAGCAGTACTTC
NA	TRBJ1-4	TRBV5-4	NA	CASSSTGRNEKLFF	TGTGCCAGCAGCTCAACAGGGCGCAATGAAAAACTGTTTTTT
TRBD2	TRBJ2-3	TRBV15	NA	CATSRDQTSAGTDTQYF	TGTGCCACCAGCAGAGATCAGACTAGCGCCGGCACAGATACGCAGTATTTT
TRBD2	TRBJ2-1	TRBV7-2	NA	CASSFRGGTSAHEQFF	TGTGCCAGCAGCTTCCGCGGCGGGACTAGCGCTCATGAGCAGTTCTTC
NA	TRBJ1-3	TRBV19	NA	CASSIAWGRSGNTIYF	TGTGCCAGTAGTATTGCCTGGGGGCGCTCTGGAAACACCATATATTTT
TRBD1	TRBJ1-4	TRBV10-2	NA	CASSPGQANEKLFF	TGCGCCAGCAGTCCGGGACAGGCTAATGAAAAACTGTTTTTT
NA	TRBJ1-5	TRBV5-1	NA	CASSPDSLNQPQHF	TGCGCCAGCAGCCCTGACAGCCTTAATCAGCCCCAGCATTTT
TRBD2	TRBJ2-7	TRBV10-1	once	CASSETSGWNEQYF	TGCGCCAGCAGTGAGACTAGCGGATGGAACGAGCAGTACTTC
TRBD2	TRBJ2-3	TRBV4-2	NA	CASSQDRTIAGTLPDTQYF	TGTGCCAGCAGCCAAGATCGAACCATAGCGGGAACCCTCCCAGATACGCAGTATTTT
NA	TRBJ2-3	TRBV6-5	NA	CASSYSGGGSDTQYF	TGTGCCAGCAGTTACTCAGGAGGGGGCAGCGATACGCAGTATTTT
NA	TRBJ2-2	TRBV6-5	NA	CASGRRTGELFF	TGTGCCAGCGGGAGGCGGACCGGGGAGCTGTTTTTT
TRBD1	TRBJ1-5	TRBV4-1	NA	CASSLEGGQGSPGQPQHF	TGCGCCAGCAGCTTAGAGGGTGGACAGGGGTCCCCCGGGCAGCCCCAGCATTTT
TRBD1	TRBJ2-7	TRBV5-4	once	CASTPGGNGIYEQYF	TGTGCCAGCACCCCAGGGGGAAACGGGATCTACGAGCAGTACTTC
NA	TRBJ1-6	TRBV11-3	NA	CASSLDQYSPLHF	TGTGCCAGCAGCTTAGATCAGTATTCACCCCTCCACTTT
TRBD1	TRBJ1-1	TRBV27	NA	CASRGQGLAFF	TGTGCCAGCAGAGGACAGGGATTAGCTTTCTTT
TRBD1	TRBJ1-5	TRBV27	NA	CASSMAGGSNQPQHF	TGTGCCAGCAGTATGGCAGGGGGTAGCAATCAGCCCCAGCATTTT
TRBD1	TRBJ1-6	TRBV6-5	NA	CASGRQGVIDSPLHF	TGTGCCAGCGGTAGACAGGGGGTAATTGATTCACCCCTCCACTTT
TRBD1	TRBJ1-6	TRBV6-5	NA	CASSLRQGAAVVVF	TGTGCCAGCAGTCTTCGACAGGGGGCGGCGGTTGTGGTCTTT
TRBD1	TRBJ2-7	TRBV28	NA	CASSRDRAMSYEQYF	TGTGCCAGCAGTCGGGACAGGGCGATGAGTTACGAGCAGTACTTC